This TCR beta chain is drawn from a study of blood T cell repertoires in COVID-19. The overall study: The origin of the acute and convalescent COVID-19 samples was the United States, Italy and Spain. From T cells, B-cell-depleted T cells, or PBMCs came the material, which was cDNA or gDNA.

After removal of 3 bases from V and 6 bases from J, the junction contained 7 bases not matched to a gene. CDR3 size: 14 residues. Germline lookup yields CDR1 SGHRS and CDR2 YFSETQ. How the authors handled the data: How many nucleated cells were present was estimated from reference gene primer amplification. Libraries were prepared by immunoSEQ multiplex PCR; TCRdb keeps only in-frame clonotypes and omits some of them. The DNA gave D and trimming, while V, J and clone size come from that table. This table has about 95,000 clones, about 84% appearing once. The material sequenced was peripheral blood. The chain has TRBV5-1 and TRBJ2-3; 7 bases fit TRBD2. This clonotype was sampled from a human donor in a cohort sampled during active COVID-19. CDR3 loop: CASSSGLGADTQYF. CDR3 nucleotide sequence: TGCGCCAGCAGCTCAGGACTAGGTGCCGATACGCAGTATTTT.